These 8 T cell receptor beta chains were sequenced from one sample in a study of T cells after yellow fever vaccination. Via MiXCR, TCRdb re-called the 5' RACE reads, giving one row per CDR3 protein. The sample includes some 670,000 distinct CDR3 sequences, more than 9% seen only once; the top ten take under 15%. Here the sequenced sample was PBMCs, taken on the day of the yellow fever booster vaccination. The receptors come from a man younger than 45 who received the YFV17D yellow fever vaccine.

This chain connects TRBV7-2 to TRBJ2-2; 12 nucleotides line up with TRBD2. CDR3 length: 15 amino acids. Unmatched junction bases numbered 2, after V lost 2 bases and J lost 7 bases. CDR1 is SGHTA and CDR2 is FQGNSA in the germline V gene. The CDR3 coding sequence is TGTGCCAGCAGCTTACTAGCGGGAGGGGTCGGGGAGCTGTTTTTT. This gives the protein CASSLLAGGVGELFF.

This chain joins TRBV4-3 and TRBJ1-2; D is unclear. V lost 0 bases and J lost 8, with 10 bases in between. The CDR3 is 13 amino acids. Germline values: CDR1 LGHNA, CDR2 YSLEER. CDR3 bases: TGCGCCAGCAGCCAAGATCTCACTCACGGCTACACCTTC. Translating it yields CASSQDLTHGYTF.

At least ten counts were recorded for this clonotype. The gene calls are TRBV7-8 and TRBJ2-1; TRBD2 agrees at 8 bases. The length of the CDR3 is 16 residues. Germline trimming cut 5 bases from V and 2 bases from J; bases unmatched to any gene: 8. The germline CDR1 and CDR2 sequences are SGHVS and FQNEAQ. In nucleotides, the CDR3 is TGTGCCAGCAGCCATCGGGGGGGAGTACCCTACAATGAGCAGTTCTTC. Translating it yields CASSHRGGVPYNEQFF.

This chain links TRBV7-2 with TRBJ1-2; D unclear. V was cut by 2 bases and J by 0 bases, with 16 bases left in between. This CDR3 has 17 amino acids. CDR1 is SGHTA, CDR2 FQGNSA, per germline. In DNA, the CDR3 is TGTGCCAGCAGCTTAAACCCGCCAGATTGGACTAACTATGGCTACACCTTC. Its translation is CASSLNPPDWTNYGYTF.

The chain couples TRBV5-1 to TRBJ2-3; D possibly uses TRBD1 or TRBD2 (6 bases each). V lost 4 bases and J 8 bases, leaving 26 bases between the germline ends. CDR1 SGHRS and CDR2 YFSETQ come from the germline V gene. The CDR3 contains 17 residues. The CDR3 here is CASSTGQRQIRESTQYF. CDR3 DNA sequence: TGCGCCAGCAGCACCGGACAGAGACAAATCCGGGAGTCTACGCAGTATTTT.

This clonotype was seen a few times. The chain couples TRBV15 to TRBJ2-3; no reliable D call. V gave up 0 bases and J gave up 4 bases, with 5 bases separating them. The CDR3 consists of 13 residues. Germline V gene sequence: CDR1 LNHNV, CDR2 YYDKDF (reference sequence). The CDR3 here is CATSRDRADTQYF. The CDR3 region has the DNA TGTGCCACCAGCAGAGATCGGGCAGATACGCAGTATTTT.

J is TRBJ2-7 and V is TRBV4-3; the D call may be TRBD1 or TRBD2 (5 bases each). The V end was cut by 4 bases, the J end by 3 bases, with 19 bases between. Germline V gene sequence: CDR1 LGHNA, CDR2 YSLEER. This CDR3 contains 16 residues. The CDR3 loop is CASSLAGTGTIYEQYF. The CDR3 DNA sequence: TGCGCCAGCAGCCTTGCCGGTACCGGGACGATCTACGAGCAGTACTTC.

In its sample, this clonotype was seen many times. The V and J genes are TRBV20-1 and TRBJ2-3, with 8 positions matching TRBD2. From germline, CDR1 is DFQATT and CDR2 SNEGSKA (reference sequence). Trimming at V came to 2 bases and at J to 4 bases, leaving 8 bases not matched to a gene. The CDR3 extends over 15 amino acids. DNA of the CDR3: TGCAGTGCTAGAAGGCGGGGGGCATCGGCAGATACGCAGTATTTT. Translation gives CSARRRGASADTQYF.